One sample yielded the 5 T cell receptor beta chains listed below, sequenced in a study of blood T cell repertoires in COVID-19 (dated by TCRdb to the early 2020s). Library preparation was by the immunoSEQ multiplex PCR assay. This immuneACCESS table, as held by TCRdb, lists in-frame sequences with V and J called but not all clones. Of the missing ones, under half trace to an unresolved V gene in checked studies; the others have no known cause. The sample table contains about 480,000 clones; only one count was recorded for 88% of them. Together, the top ten hold roughly 12% of the sample. The specimen sequenced was peripheral blood. These TCRs come from a woman aged 50 to 65 with COVID-19, enrolled during active disease.

The V call is TRBV7-6, the J call TRBJ2-7; D unresolved. Germline V gives CDR1 SGHVS, CDR2 FNYEAQ. V was shortened by 0 bases and J by 2 bases, with 17 bases between the two germline ends. The CDR3 runs to 17 residues. CDR3 protein: CASSLASPQVIAYEQYF. In DNA, the CDR3 is TGTGCCAGCAGCTTAGCGTCCCCCCAGGTTATTGCCTACGAGCAGTACTTC.

This clone showed up just a few times. V is TRBV15 and J is TRBJ1-3; no clear D. Germline CDR1 reads LNHNV; CDR2 reads YYDKDF (reference sequence). V dropped 0 bases and J dropped 0 bases, with 6 bases sitting between them. The CDR3 has 15 residues. CDR3 DNA: TGTGCCACCAGCAGAGAAGCACTCTCTGGAAACACCATATATTTT. Translating gives CATSREALSGNTIYF.

V gene TRBV19 combines with J gene TRBJ1-4; D is unclear. Germline V gives CDR1 LNHDA, CDR2 SQIVND (reference sequence). This CDR3 has 14 residues. V was clipped by 4 bases and J by 2 bases, with 8 bases between them. CDR3 protein: CASSSGVTNEKLFF. CDR3 bases: TGTGCCAGTAGTAGCGGGGTCACTAATGAAAAACTGTTTTTT.

The rearrangement joins TRBV7-3 to TRBJ1-3; D gene ambiguous. Trimming left V 3 bases short and J 3 bases short, with 15 bases between. CDR1 is SGHTA and CDR2 is FQGTGA in the germline V gene. The length of the CDR3 is 16 residues. In DNA, the CDR3 is TGTGCCAGCAGCTTGGATACAGCGGGCAATGGAAACACCATATATTTT. It translates to CASSLDTAGNGNTIYF.

There are a few counts of this clone. The chain joins TRBV5-1 to TRBJ1-1; D gene unclear. Germline V gives CDR1 SGHRS, CDR2 YFSETQ. This CDR3 comprises 14 residues. The V end lost 0 bases, the J end lost 5 bases, and 11 bases lay between the germline ends. The CDR3 here is CASSLEPGRTEAFF. The CDR3 DNA reads TGCGCCAGCAGCTTGGAGCCCGGGAGGACTGAAGCTTTCTTT. Complete variable domain (other parts from reference TRBV5-1 and TRBJ1-1): KAGVTQTPRYLIKTRGQQVTLSCSPISGHRSVSWYQQTPGQGLQFLFEYFSETQRNKGNFPGRFSGRQFSNSRSEMNVSTLELGDSALYLCASSLEPGRTEAFFGQGTRLTVV.